This T cell receptor (beta chain) stems from a study of graft-versus-host responses after intestinal transplantation. For the study at large: In this cohort, recipients had multivisceral, liver-intestinal, or isolated intestinal transplants. Every recipient underwent anti-thymocyte globulin induction, then tacrolimus and steroids for three to four years. General study points: Some patients had graft-donor T cell macrochimerism. In their allografts, the ratios of graft-versus-host to host-versus-graft T cell clones were high. GvH clones turned up in recipient marrow; some had shown up first in ileum or blood.

Remarks on this clone: Its antigen is unknown.

Trimming took 1 base from V and 6 from J, leaving 8 bases between them. Germline values: CDR1 SGHRS, CDR2 YFSETQ. The CDR3 totals 13 residues. Measured with immunoSEQ multiplex PCR; TCRdb has only the in-frame clones, and not every one. The data contain 55,000 to 85,000 clones, more than 80% of them singletons. The TCR was taken from a human donor who received an intestinal transplant. This chain joins TRBV5-1 and TRBJ2-1, with D uncertain. The material was unstimulated CD8+ T cells sorted from spleen or lymph node cells, obtained before intestinal transplant. CDR3 bases: TGCGCCAGCAGCTTGTCTGGTAGCAATGAGCAGTTCTTC. Translation gives CASSLSGSNEQFF.